This section outlines one TCR beta chain sequence together with its context. Data came from immunoSEQ multiplex PCR; TCRdb stores just in-frame clones and leaves some out. The sample carries around 29,000 clones, 77% recorded once. This sample is drawn from a study of blood T cell repertoires in COVID-19. Overall study: Samples of COVID-19 (acute and convalescent) were obtained from the United States, Italy and Spain.

The V and J ends lost 6 bases and 4 bases, in that order; junction bases with no gene match: 9. Germline assignment: CDR1 MNHNY and CDR2 SVGAGI (reference sequence). The CDR3 sequence is 16 residues long. The sequence was collected from an older woman with active or convalescent COVID-19. The chain has TRBV6-6 and TRBJ1-5, with 10 bases fitting TRBD1. The specimen sequenced was peripheral blood. Here the CDR3 DNA reads TGTGCCAGCAGAAGGCCCGGGACAGGGGTTAATCAGCCCCAGCATTTT. This gives the protein CASRRPGTGVNQPQHF.